Below, 24 T cell receptor beta chains from the same sample are listed, as sequenced in a study of T-cell reconstitution after alpha-beta-depleted transplantation in children. TCRbeta library preparation incorporated unique molecular identifiers. A single record per CDR3 protein comes from TCRdb applying MiXCR to the PCR reads. The sample records about a million distinct CDR3 sequences, about 31% being singletons. Source: PBMCs, mostly from graft donor cells, taken 360 days after TCRalphabeta/CD19-depleted stem cell transplant. The receptors here all came from a boy in the first two years of life who had a stem cell transplant for SCID, so the T cells may come from the graft donor.

In DNA form, the CDR3 reads TGTGCCAGCAGCTTAGGTGCAGGGCGATCGGACGGGGAGCTGTTTTTT. Amino acids: CASSLGAGRSDGELFF. J is TRBJ2-2 and V is TRBV11-2; a possible D gene is TRBD1 (5 bases). Trimming shortened V by 1 base and J by 7 bases, and 16 bases separated the two germline ends. The CDR3 is 16 residues long. Germline V gene data show CDR1 as SGHAT and CDR2 as FQNNGV.

Here the CDR3 DNA reads TGTGCCAGCCGGGACGGGACGGGAGAAGAGACCCAGTACTTC. Residues: CASRDGTGEETQYF. The chain recombines TRBV6-1 with TRBJ2-5, with a weak D call TRBD2 (6 bases). The CDR3 extends over 14 amino acids. V shed 8 bases and J shed 3 bases, with 16 bases lying between them. Germline assignment: CDR1 MNHNS and CDR2 SASEGT.

There are a few counts of this clonotype. This chain links TRBV5-1 with TRBJ1-6, with 9 bases matching TRBD1. The germline V gene encodes CDR1 SGHRS and CDR2 YFSETQ. This CDR3 is built from 15 residues. The V segment lost 0 bases and the J segment 7 bases; nucleotides outside the gene matches: 2. The CDR3 is CASSLVGQGNSPLHF. The CDR3 nucleotides are TGCGCCAGCAGCTTGGTGGGACAGGGCAATTCACCCCTCCACTTT.

This clonotype was counted a few times. The CDR3 DNA is TGCAGCGTCAGGGGGTCTGGAAACACCATATATTTT. The encoded protein is CSVRGSGNTIYF. V is TRBV29-1 and J is TRBJ1-3; TRBD1 agrees at 7 bases. The CDR3 loop spans 12 amino acids. Germline V gene sequence: CDR1 SQVTM, CDR2 ANQGSEA. V lost 6 bases to trimming and J lost 1 base; unmatched junction nucleotides: 0.

The genes are TRBV12-3 or TRBV12-4 and TRBJ1-1; 8 nucleotides match TRBD1. This CDR3 contains 14 residues. V gave up 8 bases and J gave up 4 bases; unmatched junction bases: 9. The CDR3 coding sequence is TGTGCCAGCCACCCCGGGCAGGGGGCCACTGAAGCTTTCTTT. Protein sequence: CASHPGQGATEAFF.

This rearrangement joins TRBV5-1 to TRBJ1-2, with a tentative D call TRBD1 (5 bases). CDR1 and CDR2 from the germline V gene are SGHRS and YFSETQ. The CDR3 totals 16 residues. V was cut by 0 bases and J by 4 bases, with 16 bases left in between. The DNA of the CDR3 is TGCGCCAGCAGCTTGGATTCGGGGGAAGGATTCTATGGCTACACCTTC. It yields the protein CASSLDSGEGFYGYTF.

The CDR3 sequence: CASSQPSLYGDTDTEAFF. The CDR3 DNA is TGTGCCAGCAGCCAACCCTCTTTGTACGGGGACACCGACACTGAAGCTTTCTTT. The chain links TRBV14 to TRBJ1-1; D is perhaps TRBD1 (6 bases). The germline V gene encodes CDR1 SGHDN and CDR2 FVKESK. Trimming shortened V by 2 bases and J by 3 bases, and 22 bases separated the two germline ends. This CDR3 contains 18 residues.

The chain has TRBV20-1 and TRBJ2-5; 7 positions agree with TRBD1. The CDR3 runs 14 residues. V lost 3 bases, J lost 6 bases, and 10 bases stayed unmatched. Germline V gives CDR1 DFQATT, CDR2 SNEGSKA (reference sequence). The CDR3 sequence: CSASLTGSVQTQYF. The CDR3 DNA sequence: TGCAGTGCTAGCTTGACAGGGTCTGTGCAGACCCAGTACTTC.

The chain combines TRBV30 with TRBJ2-1, with D perhaps TRBD1 (5 bases). Germline lookup yields CDR1 GTSNPN and CDR2 SVGIG (reference sequence). The ends were cut back, 2 bases at V and 6 bases at J, with 17 bases in the middle. The CDR3 contains 15 residues. CDR3 sequence: CAWSKDNEPLNEQFF. The CDR3 coding sequence is TGTGCCTGGAGTAAGGACAACGAGCCCCTCAATGAGCAGTTCTTC.

This clonotype was seen a handful of times. J is TRBJ2-6 and V is TRBV7-2, with D tentatively TRBD1 (5 bases). Trimming took 5 bases from V and 0 from J, leaving 11 bases between them. CDR3 length equals 16 residues. Germline V lookup: CDR1 SGHTA, CDR2 FQGNSA. The CDR3 spells CASSPFTGSGANVLTF. The DNA for the CDR3 is TGTGCCAGCAGCCCCTTCACAGGCTCTGGGGCCAACGTCCTGACTTTC.

The rearrangement links TRBV7-3 to TRBJ2-5; 9 bases line up with TRBD2. Trimming removed 2 bases from V and 2 bases from J; junction bases left unmatched: 9. The CDR3 sequence is 17 residues long. In germline, CDR1 is SGHTA, CDR2 FQGTGA. Here the CDR3 reads CASSLGISGSPQETQYF. The CDR3 region has the DNA TGTGCCAGCAGCTTAGGGATTAGCGGGAGCCCACAAGAGACCCAGTACTTC.

This chain links TRBV5-6 with TRBJ2-7; D possibly corresponds to TRBD2 (6 bases). CDR3 length: 15 amino acids. The V gene lost 6 bases and the J gene lost 5 bases, with 21 bases spanning the gap. The germline CDR1 and CDR2 sequences are SGHDT and YYEEEE. The CDR3 sequence is CASNGAGPLPDEQYF. As DNA, the CDR3 is TGTGCCAGCAACGGCGCGGGACCTTTACCGGACGAGCAGTACTTC.

The chain links TRBV4-3 to TRBJ2-2; the match to TRBD1 covers 8 bases. The CDR3 covers 16 residues. From germline, CDR1 is LGHNA and CDR2 YSLEER. V lost 0 bases, J lost 5 bases, and 5 bases stayed unmatched. As DNA, the CDR3 is TGCGCCAGCAGCCAAGACAGGGGGCGGTTGACCGGGGAGCTGTTTTTT. It specifies CASSQDRGRLTGELFF.

The genes are TRBV10-2 and TRBJ1-4; perhaps TRBD1 as D (6 bases). CDR1 WSHSY and CDR2 SAAADI come from the germline V gene. The CDR3 consists of 15 residues. V was clipped by 5 bases and J by 7 bases, with 17 bases between them. The CDR3: CASSSGGRGAEKLFF. The CDR3 region has the DNA TGCGCCAGCAGTAGTGGAGGCAGGGGTGCTGAAAAACTGTTTTTT.

This clonotype appeared a few times. V usage is TRBV6-5 and J usage is TRBJ2-7, with 10 bases that match TRBD1. V lost 2 bases, J lost 7 bases, and 5 bases stayed unmatched. The germline gives CDR1 MNHEY, CDR2 SVGAGI. This CDR3 is 14 amino acids long. Written as DNA, the CDR3 is TGTGCCAGCAGTTACGGGACAGGGGCAGTTGAGCAGTACTTC. As protein: CASSYGTGAVEQYF.

The rearrangement links TRBV7-2 to TRBJ2-7, with TRBD2 matching over 7 bases. In germline, CDR1 is SGHTA, CDR2 FQGNSA. CDR3 length: 17 amino acids. Trimming cost V 0 bases and J 0 bases; bases outside gene matches: 8. The CDR3 loop reads CASSLAGNGGSSYEQYF. The CDR3 nucleotides are TGTGCCAGCAGCTTAGCGGGAAACGGGGGGAGCTCCTACGAGCAGTACTTC.

This clonotype was observed a handful of times. The DNA of the CDR3 is TGTGCCAGCAGCCCTCCAAATCCAGTGAACACTGAAGCTTTCTTT. Its translation is CASSPPNPVNTEAFF. This chain uses TRBV7-9 with TRBJ1-1, with no clear D. The germline V and J ends were trimmed by 5 bases and 0 bases, with 13 bases remaining between them. The CDR3 extends over 15 amino acids. CDR1 is SEHNR, CDR2 FQNEAQ, per germline (reference sequence). The complete variable domain, with remaining parts taken from reference TRBV7-9 and TRBJ1-1, reads DTGVSQNPRHKITKRGQNVTFRCDPISEHNRLYWYRQTLGQGPEFLTYFQNEAQLEKSRLLSDRFSAERPKGSFSTLEIQRTEQGDSAMYLCASSPPNPVNTEAFFGQGTRLTVV.

The chain combines TRBV20-1 with TRBJ1-2; D possibly corresponds to TRBD1 (5 bases). The germline CDR1 and CDR2 sequences are DFQATT and SNEGSKA (reference sequence). V was shortened by 0 bases and J by 2 bases, with 13 bases between the two germline ends. This CDR3 spans 15 amino acids. CDR3 protein: CSARDYGTENYGYTF. CDR3 bases: TGCAGTGCTAGAGATTATGGGACCGAGAACTATGGCTACACCTTC.

The table lists this clonotype with a few counts. V and J are TRBV5-5 and TRBJ1-2, with TRBD1 matching 8 bases. The CDR3 consists of 15 residues. Germline-derived CDR1 and CDR2 are SGHKS and YYEKEE (reference sequence). The junction had 5 bases not matched to a gene; V was cut back by 0 bases and J by 4 bases. CDR3 bases: TGTGCCAGCAGCTTGGATCCAGGGGGCATCTATGGCTACACCTTC. Translated, it gives CASSLDPGGIYGYTF.

This clonotype turned up a few times. The chain carries TRBV5-1 and TRBJ2-7; TRBD2 is a possible D gene (7 bases). The germline gives CDR1 SGHRS, CDR2 YFSETQ. V lost 1 base and J 0 bases, leaving 14 bases between the germline ends. The CDR3 extends over 16 amino acids. The CDR3 loop reads CASSLNGGGLSYEQYF. CDR3 bases: TGCGCCAGCAGCTTGAACGGCGGGGGCCTCTCCTACGAGCAGTACTTC.

This clonotype was detected only a few times. The chain joins TRBV5-1 to TRBJ1-2; unclear D gene. Trimming removed 4 bases from V and 6 bases from J, with 7 bases in between. The CDR3 has 11 residues. Germline values: CDR1 SGHRS, CDR2 YFSETQ. The chain's CDR3 is CASSLRDGYTF. In nucleotides, the CDR3 is TGCGCCAGCAGCCTGAGGGATGGCTACACCTTC.

This chain links TRBV10-1 with TRBJ2-2; D ambiguous. Per the germline V gene, CDR1 is WNHNN and CDR2 is SYGVQD (reference sequence). V was clipped by 0 bases and J by 8 bases, with 4 bases between them. The CDR3 has 12 residues. The CDR3 sequence: CASSESRGELFF. Here the CDR3 DNA reads TGCGCCAGCAGTGAGTCACGAGGGGAGCTGTTTTTT.

The genes are TRBV6-1 and TRBJ1-1; D unresolved. V dropped 5 bases and J dropped 3 bases, with 10 bases sitting between them. Germline CDR1 and CDR2: MNHNS and SASEGT. The length of the CDR3 is 13 residues. The CDR3 is CASSPNPYTEAFF. CDR3 DNA: TGTGCCAGCAGTCCCAACCCATACACTGAAGCTTTCTTT.

This sequence joins TRBV20-1 and TRBJ2-5, with TRBD2 matching over 11 bases. The germline gives CDR1 DFQATT, CDR2 SNEGSKA (reference sequence). This CDR3 is 15 amino acids long. V was pared by 6 bases and J by 2 bases, with 8 bases of the junction left unmatched. The CDR3 region has the DNA TGCAGTGCCCCTAGCGGGGGGCCCCTTCAAGAGACCCAGTACTTC. It yields the protein CSAPSGGPLQETQYF.